The 5 T cell receptor beta chains presented below share a single source sample, sequenced in a study of blood T cells in healthy people across ages. A second PCR of 7 to 11 cycles used a sample-barcoded 5' primer and a J-beta primer mix. TCRdb re-called the 5' RACE reads through MiXCR, storing one row per CDR3 protein. Counted here are some 1.6 million distinct CDR3 sequences, 30% to 35% occurring once; the ten biggest clones make up 10% to 12%. The sequenced sample consisted of blood. These receptors were obtained from a woman aged 25 to 39 in good health.

This sequence joins TRBV3-1 and TRBJ1-2, with a weak D call TRBD1 (5 bases). The germline V gene has CDR1 LGHDT and CDR2 YNNKEL (reference sequence). Trimming removed 0 bases at V and 3 bases at J, with 8 bases between. This CDR3 spans 14 amino acids. CDR3 loop: CASSQDGADYGYTF. The CDR3 DNA reads TGTGCCAGCAGCCAAGATGGGGCGGACTATGGCTACACCTTC. The whole variable domain, remainder taken from reference TRBV3-1 and TRBJ1-2, is DTAVSQTPKYLVTQMGNDKSIKCEQNLGHDTMYWYKQDSKKFLKIMFSYNNKELIINETVPNRFSPKSPDKAHLNLHINSLELGDSAVYFCASSQDGADYGYTFGSGTRLTVV.

V and J are TRBV27 and TRBJ2-5; D unclear. V lost 3 bases and J 6 bases, leaving 14 bases between the germline ends. From germline, CDR1 is MNHEY and CDR2 SMNVEV (reference sequence). This CDR3 region has 14 residues. The CDR3: CASSFSDHLQTQYF. As DNA, the CDR3 is TGTGCCAGCAGTTTTTCGGACCACTTGCAGACCCAGTACTTC.

This clonotype was detected only a few times. V and J are TRBV7-9 and TRBJ1-1, with a possible D match to TRBD1 (6 bases). CDR3 length equals 13 residues. Germline V gives CDR1 SEHNR, CDR2 FQNEAQ (reference sequence). V was clipped by 7 bases and J by 11 bases, with 20 bases between them. DNA for the CDR3: TGTGCCAGCACCACCGGGGGCGCGTTAGTTGCTTTCTTT. Encoded protein: CASTTGGALVAFF.

This clonotype turned up a few times. The rearrangement uses TRBV27 and TRBJ1-1; tentatively, D is TRBD1 (5 bases). The CDR3 has 17 residues. Germline V gene data show CDR1 as MNHEY and CDR2 as SMNVEV (reference sequence). Trimming cost V 5 bases and J 3 bases, with 22 bases left between them. CDR3 sequence: CASSRTGFGIGDTEAFF. The CDR3 DNA reads as TGTGCCAGCAGTCGTACAGGCTTTGGAATCGGTGACACTGAAGCTTTCTTT.

The chain links TRBV3-1 to TRBJ2-1, with D uncertain. V was pared by 4 bases and J by 7 bases, with 20 bases between. The V gene's germline CDR1 is LGHDT and CDR2 YNNKEL (reference sequence). The CDR3 runs to 16 residues. CDR3 residues: CASSRIIVPSGNEQFF. The CDR3 region has the DNA TGTGCCAGCAGCCGCATTATAGTTCCCAGTGGGAATGAGCAGTTCTTC.